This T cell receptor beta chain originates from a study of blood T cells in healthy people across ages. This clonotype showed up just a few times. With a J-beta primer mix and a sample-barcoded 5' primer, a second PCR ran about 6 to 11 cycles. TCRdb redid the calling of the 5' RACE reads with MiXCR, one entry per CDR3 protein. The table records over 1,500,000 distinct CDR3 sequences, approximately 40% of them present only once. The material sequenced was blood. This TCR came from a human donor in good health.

CDR3 region: CASSQDLKTGGAGNTIYF. The CDR3 nucleotides are TGCGCCAGCAGCCAAGATTTGAAGACAGGGGGTGCTGGAAACACCATATATTTT. The chain recombines TRBV4-3 with TRBJ1-3, with 9 nucleotides matching TRBD1. The V gene's germline CDR1 is LGHNA and CDR2 YSLEER. V lost 0 bases, J lost 2 bases, and 8 bases stayed unmatched. This CDR3 has 18 residues.